The subject of this entry is one T cell receptor (beta chain). Its antigen is as yet unknown. A read error may account for a junction end that differs from germline. This sample is part of a study of CD8 T cells in ankylosing spondylitis. Making the TCR beta libraries involved quantitative 5'-RACE with molecular barcodes. From the 5' RACE reads, TCRdb called clonotypes with MiXCR, one entry per CDR3 protein. The data contain around 300,000 distinct CDR3 sequences, 11% of them singletons. Regarding the study as a whole: Typical of ankylosing spondylitis blood, it appeared, was a TCR beta motif of eight highly homologous variants. In the blood and synovial fluid of reactive arthritis, some motif variants had been previously reported. Reportedly, matched ankylosing spondylitis synovial fluid was significantly enriched for disease-linked clones.

The sequencing input was blood, either unsorted or a sorted T cell fraction (not recorded which). This TCR was recovered from a female donor with ankylosing spondylitis or in good health (not recorded which).

The CDR3 region is CASRISKGYGDTF. CDR3 nucleotide sequence: TGTGCCAGCAGGATCAGTAAAGGTTATGGCGACACCTTC. The chain combines TRBV27 with TRBJ1-2; unclear D gene. The CDR3 runs 13 residues. Per germline, CDR1 MNHEY and CDR2 SMNVEV (reference sequence).